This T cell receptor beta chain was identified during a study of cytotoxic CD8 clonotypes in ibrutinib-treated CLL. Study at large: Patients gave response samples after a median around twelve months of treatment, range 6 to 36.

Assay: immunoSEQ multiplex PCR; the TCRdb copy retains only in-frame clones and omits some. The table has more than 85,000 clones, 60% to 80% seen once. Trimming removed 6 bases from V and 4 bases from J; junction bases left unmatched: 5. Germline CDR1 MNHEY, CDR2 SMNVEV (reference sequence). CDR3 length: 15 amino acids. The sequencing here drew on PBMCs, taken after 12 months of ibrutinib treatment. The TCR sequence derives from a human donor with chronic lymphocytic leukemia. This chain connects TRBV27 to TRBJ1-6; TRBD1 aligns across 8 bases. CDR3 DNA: TGTGCCAGCAGGGACAGGGCCTTTTATAATTCACCCCTCCACTTT. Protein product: CASRDRAFYNSPLHF.